This T cell receptor (beta chain) was sequenced in a study of cytomegalovirus exposure and HLA in healthy donors (TCRdb year 2017). About the study as a whole: According to a later analysis, the 110 or so validation repertoires were produced on the same platform as the 600 to 850 repertoires of the first cohort. The study was designed to test whether signatures of past pathogen exposure could be identified by cataloging public T cell receptors. A separate validation cohort of about 110 different subjects was used in addition to the approximately 640-subject first cohort. To predict cytomegalovirus infection status, the study brought together high-throughput TCR immunosequencing, statistical association of individual TCRs with disease status, and machine learning.

This clone was picked up a small number of times. Its recognized antigen is unknown. Qualities for individual bases were not recorded, and no much larger clone is one base off. To prepare the library, the immunoSEQ multiplex PCR assay was applied. The original methods were these. A statistical classification framework was developed to diagnose cytomegalovirus status using the catalog of TCR beta chain sequences. Entries here come from immuneACCESS through TCRdb and include only in-frame sequences with V and J called. Some clones fail to appear in such tables; in the studies checked, an unresolved V gene covers under half of the shortfall, and the cause of the remainder is unknown. The V and J calls and the clone size are those of that table, but D and trimming were determined from the DNA. Recorded for this sample are approximately 160,000 clones; around 96% of them occurred a single time. More than 0.7% of the sample comes from the top ten.

Trimming removed 5 bases from V and 3 bases from J, leaving 8 bases between the germline ends. Counted from cysteine to phenylalanine, this CDR3 has 12 amino acids. Of the read, only the CDR3 DNA is kept; its 36 bases are in frame from base 1. For CDR1 and CDR2, the germline V gene lists MNHEY and SVGAGI. Overall study outcomes, separate from this receptor: In vitro tests confirmed that a few of the cytomegalovirus-associated TCR beta chains recognize cytomegalovirus antigens. Of the cluster scores, about 94% were above 0 in a later analysis, which found that TCRs clustered in the first cohort also tended to co-occur in the 90 to 150 validation repertoires. The study listed approximately 150 TCR beta chains as associated with cytomegalovirus. It was suggested by the authors that the approach could potentially be generalized to other disease states and immunological phenotypes. The classifier was reported to diagnose cytomegalovirus status with high specificity and sensitivity in both the original and validation cohorts. Most TCR sequences were observed very rarely across donors, whereas some public TCRs were present in many individuals. A later analysis had no HLA typing for the validation cohort, so co-occurrence there was scored across all 130 or so repertoires.

The donors were included in the validation cohort of over a hundred subjects, a group kept apart from the roughly 700-subject first cohort. This TCR came from a woman between 18 and 30 years old in good health and CMV-seronegative. The material sequenced was PBMCs. Recombination joined TRBV6-5 with TRBJ2-7; TRBD1 is possibly the D segment (6 matching bases). The sequenced DNA: TGTGCCAGCAGTCCGGGACACTACGAGCAGTACTTC. Protein translation: CASSPGHYEQYF.